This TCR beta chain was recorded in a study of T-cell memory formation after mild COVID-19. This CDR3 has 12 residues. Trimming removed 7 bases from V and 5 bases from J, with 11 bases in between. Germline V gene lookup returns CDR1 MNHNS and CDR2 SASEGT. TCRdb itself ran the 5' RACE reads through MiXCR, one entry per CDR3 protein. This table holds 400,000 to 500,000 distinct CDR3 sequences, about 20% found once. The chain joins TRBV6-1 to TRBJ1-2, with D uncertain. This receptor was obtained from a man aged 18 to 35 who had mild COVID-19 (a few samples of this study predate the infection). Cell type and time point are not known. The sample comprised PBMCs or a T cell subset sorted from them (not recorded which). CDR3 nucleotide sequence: TGTGCCAGCACGGGAGATGCATATGGCTACACCTTC. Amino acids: CASTGDAYGYTF.